This T cell receptor (beta chain) was captured by sequencing in a study of beta chain features in type 1 diabetes. The wider study: What patients shared with healthy donors was a similar profile of age, gender and cell yields. General study findings and limits: There was a moderate but significant shortening of TCRB CDR3s in all four CD4+ subsets of Type 1 diabetes patients. There was no resolution here of whether HLA type influences TCRB rearrangement.

Every bit of the isolated RNA underwent reverse transcription, so sequencing read expressed TCRB transcripts. TCRdb's copy holds only in-frame clones and misses some; the assay was immunoSEQ multiplex PCR. In the table there are a few hundred thousand clones, approximately 15% of which are singletons. This CDR3 is 14 amino acids long. Trimming removed 8 bases from V and 3 bases from J; junction bases left unmatched: 10. Germline V gene data show CDR1 as MDHEN and CDR2 as SYDVKM. As for this clone: The antigen is undetermined.

This chain joins TRBV28 and TRBJ2-7; the match to TRBD1 covers 7 bases. This sequence originates from a young woman in good health. Sequenced input: naive CD4+ T cells from blood. CDR3 region: CASGTTGNVYEQYF. The CDR3 DNA reads as TGTGCCAGCGGGACGACAGGGAATGTCTACGAGCAGTACTTC.